The 23 T cell receptor beta chains given below trace back to one sample, sequenced in a study of blood T cell repertoires in COVID-19. Clones were sequenced by immunoSEQ multiplex PCR, and TCRdb holds only the in-frame ones, with some missing. This table holds 300,000 to 450,000 clones, roughly nine tenths found once. The sample consisted of PBMCs or T cells enriched from blood (not recorded which). Every receptor here comes from a woman aged 30 to 39 who had recovered from COVID-19.

This chain links TRBV5-1 with TRBJ2-6; 9 bases align to TRBD1. J was trimmed by 4 bases and V by 6 bases; bases with no gene match: 5. This CDR3 is 15 amino acids long. Germline V lookup: CDR1 SGHRS, CDR2 YFSETQ. CDR3 sequence: CASMTGGSGANVLTF. The CDR3 coding sequence is TGCGCCAGCATGACAGGGGGATCCGGGGCCAACGTCCTGACTTTC.

This clone has more than one count but fewer than ten. This rearrangement joins TRBV5-5 to TRBJ2-7; the D is unclear. V gave up 4 bases and J gave up 0 bases, with 14 bases separating them. Germline loops: CDR1 SGHKS, CDR2 YYEKEE (reference sequence). CDR3 length: 15 residues. For the CDR3, the DNA is TGTGCCAGCAGCCTATGGGCAGGTAGCTCCTACGAGCAGTACTTC. Its translation is CASSLWAGSSYEQYF.

In this sample, this clone turned up once. The chain uses TRBV19 and TRBJ1-5, with D unresolved. The CDR3 runs to 14 residues. V lost 4 bases to trimming and J lost 1 base, with 8 bases between them. CDR1 and CDR2 from the germline V gene are LNHDA and SQIVND (reference sequence). In nucleotides, the CDR3 is TGTGCCAGTAGTACCGGGAAGAGCAATCAGCCCCAGCATTTT. Its protein product is CASSTGKSNQPQHF.

This sequence joins TRBV7-9 and TRBJ2-7; 11 nucleotides align to TRBD1. CDR1 and CDR2 from the germline V gene are SEHNR and FQNEAQ (reference sequence). The CDR3 totals 14 residues. The V gene end was trimmed by 4 bases and the J gene end by 5 bases; junction bases not matched to a gene: 4. CDR3 loop: CASSSGTGGNEQYF. In DNA, the CDR3 is TGTGCCAGCAGCTCCGGGACAGGGGGTAACGAGCAGTACTTC.

Note on this clone: The same CDR3 arises from other DNA sequences in this sample as well. This chain uses TRBV19 with TRBJ2-7; 9 bases map to TRBD1. Looked up from germline, CDR1 is LNHDA and CDR2 is SQIVND (reference sequence). J gave up 0 bases and V 3 bases, and 0 bases lay outside the gene matches. The CDR3 has 14 amino acids. The CDR3 region has the DNA TGTGCCAGTAGTATGACAGGGGGCTCCTACGAGCAGTACTTC. Amino acid sequence: CASSMTGGSYEQYF.

This chain joins TRBV7-9 and TRBJ2-3; TRBD2 aligns across 8 bases. This CDR3 is built from 14 residues. The germline V gene has CDR1 SEHNR and CDR2 FQNEAQ (reference sequence). J was trimmed by 3 bases and V by 5 bases; bases with no gene match: 4. This CDR3 is CASSLGLATDTQYF. The DNA of the CDR3 is TGTGCCAGCAGCCTAGGACTAGCAACAGATACGCAGTATTTT.

The V and J genes are TRBV4-3 and TRBJ2-2; TRBD1 matches 8 bases. This CDR3 region has 18 residues. The trim removed 4 bases at V and 1 base at J, leaving 11 bases unmatched. CDR1 and CDR2 from the germline V gene are LGHNA and YSLEER. The DNA of the CDR3 is TGCGCCAGCAGCCCTCTCGTCGGAGGACAGGGGAACACCGGGGAGCTGTTTTTT. This sequence encodes CASSPLVGGQGNTGELFF.

J is TRBJ2-5 and V is TRBV10-1, with 9 bases identical to TRBD2. CDR3 length equals 15 residues. V trimming: 0 bases; J trimming: 6 bases; junction bases outside the gene matches: 5. CDR1 WNHNN and CDR2 SYGVQD come from the germline V gene (reference sequence). The CDR3 region has the DNA TGCGCCAGCAGTGAGTCAGCGGGGGGCGGAAAGACCCAGTACTTC. Translated, it gives CASSESAGGGKTQYF.

This sequence joins TRBV5-1 and TRBJ1-5; the D is unclear. This CDR3 is built from 14 residues. V was trimmed by 2 bases and J by 5 bases, leaving 11 bases between them. Germline V gene sequence: CDR1 SGHRS, CDR2 YFSETQ. The CDR3 DNA follows: TGCGCCAGCAGCTTAGGAGGATCGGATCAGCCCCAGCATTTT. Protein product: CASSLGGSDQPQHF.

The rearrangement links TRBV2 to TRBJ1-2; no reliable D call. The V end lost 10 bases, the J end lost 3 bases, and 12 bases lay between the germline ends. The CDR3 runs 12 residues. CDR1 is SNHLY and CDR2 is FYNNEI in the germline V gene. In nucleotides, the CDR3 is TGTGCCACTCAGACGCTAGACTATGGCTACACCTTC. Translation: CATQTLDYGYTF.

This sequence joins TRBV21-1 and TRBJ1-5; TRBD1 is taken as the D call from the table, unchecked against the DNA. TRBV21-1 is annotated as a pseudogene. This CDR3 region has 17 residues. The DNA for the CDR3 is TGTGCCAGCAGCAAAGCGCTTTGGACAGCCCGCAATCAGCCCCAGCATTTT. It yields the protein CASSKALWTARNQPQHF.

The V and J genes are TRBV5-4 and TRBJ2-5; TRBD1 matches at 8 bases. The germline CDR1 and CDR2 sequences are SGHNT and YYREEE (reference sequence). V lost 0 bases and J lost 5; bases outside the gene matches: 12. This CDR3 contains 17 residues. The CDR3 loop is CASSLAGGRGRDETQYF. In DNA, the CDR3 is TGTGCCAGCAGCTTGGCCGGGGGCAGGGGGCGCGACGAGACCCAGTACTTC.

The V and J genes are TRBV4-3 and TRBJ2-1, with 8 bases that match TRBD2. CDR3 length equals 16 residues. Per germline, CDR1 LGHNA and CDR2 YSLEER. V lost 0 bases, J lost 3 bases, and 4 bases stayed unmatched. CDR3 residues: CASSQEAGGGYNEQFF. The CDR3, as DNA: TGCGCCAGCAGCCAAGAGGCCGGGGGGGGCTACAATGAGCAGTTCTTC.

The chain employs TRBV5-1 and TRBJ1-4, with D possibly TRBD1 on 6 matching bases. Germline V gene data show CDR1 as SGHRS and CDR2 as YFSETQ. V was cut by 1 base and J by 5 bases, with 9 bases left in between. The CDR3 covers 14 residues. CDR3: CASSLTQGNEKLFF. The CDR3, as DNA: TGCGCCAGCAGCTTGACACAGGGAAATGAAAAACTGTTTTTT.

The chain combines TRBV11-2 with TRBJ1-6; TRBD1 aligns across 8 bases. The ends lost 1 base at V and 9 bases at J; junction bases unmatched: 5. This CDR3 is 15 amino acids long. From germline, CDR1 is SGHAT and CDR2 FQNNGV. The CDR3 sequence is CASSLGTGLRSPLHF. Here the CDR3 DNA reads TGTGCCAGCAGCTTAGGGACAGGGTTGCGTTCACCCCTCCACTTT.

V gene TRBV5-1 combines with J gene TRBJ2-7; 10 nucleotides align to TRBD2. V trimming: 0 bases; J trimming: 5 bases; junction bases outside the gene matches: 8. Germline assignment: CDR1 SGHRS and CDR2 YFSETQ. There are 16 residues in the CDR3. CDR3 sequence (DNA): TGCGCCAGCAGCTTGGCCAGCGGGGGGGCCTCGGACGAGCAGTACTTC. Protein sequence: CASSLASGGASDEQYF.

The chain links TRBV10-3 to TRBJ1-1, with D possibly TRBD1 on 5 matching bases. CDR3 length: 14 amino acids. Trimming pared 8 bases from V and 1 base from J, leaving 14 bases between. In germline, CDR1 is ENHRY, CDR2 SYGVKD. CDR3 DNA: TGTGCCATCGGAGGGAGGCAGGGGAACACTGAAGCTTTCTTT. Translation: CAIGGRQGNTEAFF.

This chain joins TRBV6-5 and TRBJ2-1, with D tentatively TRBD1 (6 bases). The CDR3 sequence is 15 residues long. The V end lost 6 bases, the J end lost 2 bases, and 14 bases lay between the germline ends. Germline CDR1 reads MNHEY; CDR2 reads SVGAGI. The CDR3 spells CASRGGQGTYNEQFF. Here the CDR3 DNA reads TGTGCCAGCAGGGGCGGGCAGGGGACCTACAATGAGCAGTTCTTC.

This clone was seen more than once but under ten times. The gene calls are TRBV10-2 and TRBJ2-2, with a weak D call TRBD1 (6 bases). The V end was cut by 6 bases, the J end by 4 bases, with 18 bases between. Germline V gene sequence: CDR1 WSHSY, CDR2 SAAADI. CDR3 length: 16 residues. This chain's CDR3 is CASRVDQGRSTGELFF. DNA of the CDR3: TGCGCCAGCAGGGTGGATCAGGGGCGCAGCACCGGGGAGCTGTTTTTT.

This clone was counted a single time. The chain joins TRBV27 to TRBJ2-1; 8 positions agree with TRBD2. Germline values: CDR1 MNHEY, CDR2 SMNVEV (reference sequence). V lost 8 bases and J lost 8; bases outside the gene matches: 14. There are 15 residues in the CDR3. As DNA, the CDR3 is TGTGCCAGCGGCCATTCGGGGGGGCAGTTCTATGAGCAGTTCTTC. It translates to CASGHSGGQFYEQFF.

The chain carries TRBV7-2 and TRBJ1-1; a possible D gene is TRBD1 (5 bases). Per germline, CDR1 SGHTA and CDR2 FQGNSA. The CDR3 is 13 amino acids. Trimming left V 2 bases short and J 3 bases short, with 7 bases between. The CDR3 DNA follows: TGTGCCAGCAGCTTACAGGGATACACTGAAGCTTTCTTT. Translating it yields CASSLQGYTEAFF.

Only one count was recorded for this clone. The chain has TRBV12-3 or TRBV12-4 and TRBJ1-2; D not resolved. The CDR3 has 13 residues. Trimming removed 7 bases at V and 2 bases at J, with 11 bases between. The CDR3 DNA reads TGTGCCAGCACGAGGGAGTCCAACTATGGCTACACCTTC. This translates into CASTRESNYGYTF.

V and J are TRBV28 and TRBJ1-4, with 9 bases identical to TRBD1. From germline, CDR1 is MDHEN and CDR2 SYDVKM. The CDR3 is made up of 12 amino acids. Trimming took 8 bases from V and 7 from J; bases not matched to a gene: 2. CDR3 in amino acids: CASGQGSEKLFF. The CDR3 DNA is TGTGCCAGCGGACAGGGGAGTGAAAAACTGTTTTTT.